The source of this TCR beta chain is a study of T cell repertoires in cytomegalovirus infection. Study-wide background: Signatures in public TCR beta sequences pointed to both CMV infection and matching HLA type.

Worth noting for this clonotype: Its target is unknown.

The study's findings and limits: HLA-C-restricted TCR beta clonotypes specific for CMV led the ex vivo response.

TCRdb redid the calling of the reads with MiXCR, one entry per CDR3 protein. The sample consists of approximately 590,000 distinct CDR3 sequences, roughly 42% of them appearing once. Germline values: CDR1 SGHVT, CDR2 SQSDAQ. The CDR3 is made up of 16 amino acids. V was trimmed by 6 bases and J by 7 bases, leaving 22 bases between them. The specimen was cultured PBMCs, collected from culture after CMV antigen stimulation. This TCR was sampled from a human donor in good health (CMV status not recorded). Some clones in this sample may be carry-over from other donors' samples. This chain links TRBV7-4 with TRBJ2-1, with D uncertain. CDR3 in amino acids: CASSPNVVQFSNEQFF. The DNA of the CDR3 is TGTGCCAGCAGTCCCAATGTGGTTCAGTTCTCTAATGAGCAGTTCTTC.